This T cell receptor beta chain was sequenced for a study of cytotoxic CD8 clonotypes in ibrutinib-treated CLL. General study points: The study found baseline clonality above age-matched healthy donors, tracking circulating CD8+ T-cell counts.

The CDR3 length is 15 residues. CDR1 SGHRS and CDR2 YFSETQ come from the germline V gene. V lost 3 bases, J lost 5 bases, and 7 bases stayed unmatched. A single count supports this clone. The antigen is not known. Produced via immunoSEQ multiplex PCR; TCRdb's table is partial and in-frame only. There are over 120,000 clones in the sample; 80% occur only once, and 7.6% lies in the top ten. The sequence was obtained from a human donor with chronic lymphocytic leukemia. The chain carries TRBV5-1 and TRBJ1-2; 10 nucleotides match TRBD1. The sample in question was PBMCs, obtained after 36 months of ibrutinib treatment. DNA of the CDR3: TGCGCCAGCAGCTCCGGGACGGGACAGGGGTATGGCTACACCTTC. Amino acids: CASSSGTGQGYGYTF.